A selection of T cell receptor beta chains follows, all from one sample in a study of CD4+ T cells in melanoma. TCRdb's copy holds only in-frame clones and misses some; the assay was immunoSEQ multiplex PCR. The sample holds approximately 9,700 clones; about 68% are singletons and the top ten take roughly a quarter. Specimen: cells from a culture (not recorded whether cultured in vitro). Receptors were obtained from a human donor with melanoma. Each CDR3 is given with its conserved first and last residue. D genes are given only for firm matches. Size tells how often a clone was seen (once, few, many) or the class of an expanded clone, and some rows leave it out.

length | D | size | J | V | CDR3 | DNA
14 | . | . | TRBJ2-5 | TRBV9 | CASSVSHGRETQYF | TGTGCCAGCAGCGTTTCCCATGGGCGGGAGACCCAGTACTTC
13 | . | . | TRBJ2-5 | TRBV11-1 | CASSLIVGSGLHF | TGTGCCAGCAGCTTAATTGTTGGGTCAGGGCTTCACTTC
13 | . | few | TRBJ2-7 | TRBV11-1 | CASSMSGPYEQYF | TGTGCCAGCAGCATGTCAGGGCCCTACGAGCAGTACTTC
13 | . | . | TRBJ2-7 | TRBV5-4 | CASSSKAGAGQYF | TGTGCCAGCAGCTCTAAGGCTGGAGCCGGGCAGTACTTC
18 | . | . | TRBJ1-2 | TRBV5-1 | CASSLLSIIRGKNYGYTF | TGCGCCAGCAGCTTGTTGTCCATCATCCGGGGTAAAAACTATGGCTACACCTTC
15 | . | . | TRBJ1-6 | TRBV9 | CASSVLGRDNSPLHF | TGTGCCAGCAGCGTACTCGGCAGGGACAATTCACCCCTCCACTTT
15 | . | . | TRBJ1-3 | TRBV4-2 | CASSQDPSSGNTIYF | TGTGCCAGCAGCCAAGACCCGAGCTCTGGAAACACCATATATTTT
13 | . | . | TRBJ2-5 | TRBV5-1 | CASSLEPQETQYF | TGCGCCAGCAGCTTGGAGCCTCAAGAGACCCAGTACTTC
13 | . | few | TRBJ1-2 | TRBV7-6 | CASSLGGSQGYTF | TGTGCCAGCAGCTTAGGGGGTTCGCAGGGCTACACCTTC
13 | . | . | TRBJ1-1 | TRBV7-3 | CASSPGRNTEAFF | TGTGCCAGCAGCCCCGGACGGAACACTGAAGCTTTCTTT
17 | TRBD2 | . | TRBJ2-1 | TRBV4-1 | CASSQDPLLAGGPGQFF | TGCGCCAGCAGCCAAGATCCCCTACTAGCGGGGGGGCCAGGGCAGTTCTTC
13 | . | few | TRBJ1-2 | TRBV6-1 | CASSEEDNYGYTF | TGTGCCAGCAGTGAAGAGGATAACTATGGCTACACCTTC
15 | . | . | TRBJ1-2 | TRBV5-1 | CASSPVPPGNYGYTF | TGCGCCAGCAGCCCCGTTCCCCCGGGGAACTATGGCTACACCTTC
14 | TRBD1 | medium-sized | TRBJ1-2 | TRBV5-4 | CASSGQQGLGGYTF | TGTGCCAGCAGCGGGCAACAGGGGTTGGGGGGCTACACCTTC
14 | TRBD1 | . | TRBJ1-5 | TRBV7-8 | CASSLTRGHQPQHF | TGTGCCAGCAGCTTAACGAGGGGGCATCAGCCCCAGCATTTT
14 | . | . | TRBJ2-5 | TRBV5-1 | CASSPGKGQETQYF | TGCGCCAGCAGCCCCGGCAAGGGCCAAGAGACCCAGTACTTC
16 | . | . | TRBJ1-6 | TRBV7-9 | CASSLGQGFYNSPLHF | TGTGCCAGCAGCTTGGGGCAGGGATTCTATAATTCACCCCTCCACTTT
13 | . | . | TRBJ2-1 | TRBV29-1 | CSFGRTFYNEQFF | TGCAGCTTCGGCCGGACTTTCTACAATGAGCAGTTCTTC
14 | TRBD1 | . | TRBJ2-7 | TRBV6-5 | CASSYRTGRDEQYF | TGTGCCAGCAGCTACAGGACAGGAAGGGACGAGCAGTACTTC
16 | TRBD1 | . | TRBJ1-6 | TRBV5-8 | CASSLLGGQGNSPLHF | TGTGCCAGCAGCTTATTAGGCGGACAGGGGAATTCACCCCTCCACTTT
15 | . | . | TRBJ2-2 | TRBV2 | CASNRQGLDTGELFF | TGTGCCAGCAACAGACAGGGACTCGACACCGGGGAGCTGTTTTTT
15 | . | . | TRBJ1-4 | TRBV7-9 | CASSLGGQINEKLFF | TGTGCCAGCAGCTTGGGGGGGCAGATTAATGAAAAACTGTTTTTT